This TCR beta chain was sequenced in a study of T cells in Graves' hyperthyroidism and ophthalmopathy. In the study overall: Pretreatment peripheral blood was obtained at initial diagnosis.

This clonotype was seen more than once but under ten times. It was RNA transcripts that yielded the amplified TCR beta CDR3 regions. The primer set for the first-round RT-PCR of the TCR CDR3 was HTBI. One entry per CDR3 protein results from TCRdb running MiXCR on the multiplex PCR reads. The sample includes nearly 750,000 distinct CDR3 sequences, about a third of them seen just once. Per the germline V gene, CDR1 is DFQATT and CDR2 is SNEGSKA (reference sequence). V was trimmed by 6 bases and J by 2 bases, leaving 7 bases between them. The CDR3 is 11 amino acids. The source is a woman aged 40 to 49 with Graves' hyperthyroidism. Sequencing was performed on blood. The genes are TRBV20-1 and TRBJ2-5, with D perhaps TRBD1 (5 bases). The CDR3 protein is CSAGPQETQYF. The CDR3, as DNA: TGCAGTGCGGGGCCTCAAGAGACCCAGTACTTC.